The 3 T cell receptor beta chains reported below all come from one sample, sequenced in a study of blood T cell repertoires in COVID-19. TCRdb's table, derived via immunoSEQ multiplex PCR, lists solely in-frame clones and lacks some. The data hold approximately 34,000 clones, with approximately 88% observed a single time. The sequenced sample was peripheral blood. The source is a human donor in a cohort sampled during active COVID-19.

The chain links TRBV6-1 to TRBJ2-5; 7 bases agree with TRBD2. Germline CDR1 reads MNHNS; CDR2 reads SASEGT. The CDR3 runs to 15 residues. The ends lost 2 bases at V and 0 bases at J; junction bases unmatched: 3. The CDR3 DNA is TGTGCCAGCAGTGAACAGCGGGACTACCAAGAGACCCAGTACTTC. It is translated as CASSEQRDYQETQYF.

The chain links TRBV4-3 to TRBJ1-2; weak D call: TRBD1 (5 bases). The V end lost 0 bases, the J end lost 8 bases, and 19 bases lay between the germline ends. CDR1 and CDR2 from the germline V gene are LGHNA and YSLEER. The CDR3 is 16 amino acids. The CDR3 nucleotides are TGCGCCAGCAGCCAAGAGACGGACCTCTACGGGGGGGGCTACACCTTC. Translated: CASSQETDLYGGGYTF.

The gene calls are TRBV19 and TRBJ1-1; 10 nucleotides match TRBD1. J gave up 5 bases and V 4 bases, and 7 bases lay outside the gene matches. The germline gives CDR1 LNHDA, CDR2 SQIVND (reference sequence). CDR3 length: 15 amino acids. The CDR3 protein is CASSNTWTGGTEAFF. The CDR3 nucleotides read TGTGCCAGTAGTAATACTTGGACAGGGGGAACTGAAGCTTTCTTT.